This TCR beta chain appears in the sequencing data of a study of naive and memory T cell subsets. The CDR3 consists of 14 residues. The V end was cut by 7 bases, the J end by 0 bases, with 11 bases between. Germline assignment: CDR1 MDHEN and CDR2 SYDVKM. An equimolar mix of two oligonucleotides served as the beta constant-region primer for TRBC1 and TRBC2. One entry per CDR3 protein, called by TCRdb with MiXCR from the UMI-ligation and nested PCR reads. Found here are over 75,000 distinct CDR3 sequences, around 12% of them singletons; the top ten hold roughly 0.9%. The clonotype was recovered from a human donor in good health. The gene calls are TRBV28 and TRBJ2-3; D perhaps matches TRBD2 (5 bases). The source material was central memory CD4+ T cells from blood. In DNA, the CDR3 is TGTGCCAGCACCCCGGGGAAGAGCACAGATACGCAGTATTTT. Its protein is CASTPGKSTDTQYF.